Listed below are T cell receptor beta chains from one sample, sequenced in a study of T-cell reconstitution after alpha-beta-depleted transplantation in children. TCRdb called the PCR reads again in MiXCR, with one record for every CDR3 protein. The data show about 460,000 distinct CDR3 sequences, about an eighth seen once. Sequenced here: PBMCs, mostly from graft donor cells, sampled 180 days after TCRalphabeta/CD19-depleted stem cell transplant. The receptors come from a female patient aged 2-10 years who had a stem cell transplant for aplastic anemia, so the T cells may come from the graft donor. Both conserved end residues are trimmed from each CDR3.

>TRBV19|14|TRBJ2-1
ASSMRGTGTYNEQF
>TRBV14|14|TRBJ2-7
ASSQLLGQSSYEQY
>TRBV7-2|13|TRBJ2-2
ASSQYPASPGELF
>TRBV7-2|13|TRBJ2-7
ASSPPGTESYEQY
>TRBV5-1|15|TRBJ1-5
ASSLGTGSYSNQPQH
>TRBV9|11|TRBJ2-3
ASSGTSTDTQY
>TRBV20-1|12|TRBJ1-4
SASGGAGTEKLF
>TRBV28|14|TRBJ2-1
ASSPHRLAWYNEQF
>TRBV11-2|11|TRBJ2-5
ASRGRSQETQY
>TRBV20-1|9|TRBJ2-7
SASHGYEQY
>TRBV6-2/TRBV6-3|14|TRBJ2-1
ASSYPGRAPINEQF
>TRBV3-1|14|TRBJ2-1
ASSQESSGRAHEQF
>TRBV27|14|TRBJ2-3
ASTTTASGSTDTQY
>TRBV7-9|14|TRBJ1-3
ASSFDRTSSGNTIY
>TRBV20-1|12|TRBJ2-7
SAQVDSPSYEQY
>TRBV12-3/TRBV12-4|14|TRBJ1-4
ASSSPGGATNEKLF
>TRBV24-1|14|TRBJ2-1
ATSDLHGSGDNEQF
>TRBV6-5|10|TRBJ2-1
ASRSPVPEQF
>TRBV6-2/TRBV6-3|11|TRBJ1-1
ASNRWANTEAF
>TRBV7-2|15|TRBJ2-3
ASSSPQLAGLTDTQY
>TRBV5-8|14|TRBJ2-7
ASSSLGTSGSNEQY
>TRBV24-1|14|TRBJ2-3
ATSDLTREWGNTQY